This TCR beta chain originates from a study of control samples from healthy donors and cancer patients. The repertoire was sequenced with immunoSEQ multiplex PCR; TCRdb's copy has only in-frame clones and lacks some. The sample includes about 120,000 clones, roughly 90% seen only once; the top ten take 2.1%. A note on this clone: Mismatch with germline at one junction end may stem from a read error.

Germline CDR1 and CDR2: SGHRS and YFSETQ. This CDR3 has 13 amino acids. The source material was blood. The chain uses TRBV5-1 and TRBJ2-1; maybe TRBD2 (6 bases). This sequence originates from a woman between 45 and 60 years old in good health. Here the CDR3 DNA reads TGCGCCAGCAGCTGGGACTCCCACAATGAGCAGTTCTTC. Its protein is CASSWDSHNEQFF. Complete variable domain (other parts from reference TRBV5-1 and TRBJ2-1): KAGVTQTPRYLIKTRGQQVTLSCSPISGHRSVSWYQQTPGQGLQFLFEYFSETQRNKGNFPGRFSGRQFSNSRSEMNVSTLELGDSALYLCASSWDSHNEQFFGPGTRLTVL.